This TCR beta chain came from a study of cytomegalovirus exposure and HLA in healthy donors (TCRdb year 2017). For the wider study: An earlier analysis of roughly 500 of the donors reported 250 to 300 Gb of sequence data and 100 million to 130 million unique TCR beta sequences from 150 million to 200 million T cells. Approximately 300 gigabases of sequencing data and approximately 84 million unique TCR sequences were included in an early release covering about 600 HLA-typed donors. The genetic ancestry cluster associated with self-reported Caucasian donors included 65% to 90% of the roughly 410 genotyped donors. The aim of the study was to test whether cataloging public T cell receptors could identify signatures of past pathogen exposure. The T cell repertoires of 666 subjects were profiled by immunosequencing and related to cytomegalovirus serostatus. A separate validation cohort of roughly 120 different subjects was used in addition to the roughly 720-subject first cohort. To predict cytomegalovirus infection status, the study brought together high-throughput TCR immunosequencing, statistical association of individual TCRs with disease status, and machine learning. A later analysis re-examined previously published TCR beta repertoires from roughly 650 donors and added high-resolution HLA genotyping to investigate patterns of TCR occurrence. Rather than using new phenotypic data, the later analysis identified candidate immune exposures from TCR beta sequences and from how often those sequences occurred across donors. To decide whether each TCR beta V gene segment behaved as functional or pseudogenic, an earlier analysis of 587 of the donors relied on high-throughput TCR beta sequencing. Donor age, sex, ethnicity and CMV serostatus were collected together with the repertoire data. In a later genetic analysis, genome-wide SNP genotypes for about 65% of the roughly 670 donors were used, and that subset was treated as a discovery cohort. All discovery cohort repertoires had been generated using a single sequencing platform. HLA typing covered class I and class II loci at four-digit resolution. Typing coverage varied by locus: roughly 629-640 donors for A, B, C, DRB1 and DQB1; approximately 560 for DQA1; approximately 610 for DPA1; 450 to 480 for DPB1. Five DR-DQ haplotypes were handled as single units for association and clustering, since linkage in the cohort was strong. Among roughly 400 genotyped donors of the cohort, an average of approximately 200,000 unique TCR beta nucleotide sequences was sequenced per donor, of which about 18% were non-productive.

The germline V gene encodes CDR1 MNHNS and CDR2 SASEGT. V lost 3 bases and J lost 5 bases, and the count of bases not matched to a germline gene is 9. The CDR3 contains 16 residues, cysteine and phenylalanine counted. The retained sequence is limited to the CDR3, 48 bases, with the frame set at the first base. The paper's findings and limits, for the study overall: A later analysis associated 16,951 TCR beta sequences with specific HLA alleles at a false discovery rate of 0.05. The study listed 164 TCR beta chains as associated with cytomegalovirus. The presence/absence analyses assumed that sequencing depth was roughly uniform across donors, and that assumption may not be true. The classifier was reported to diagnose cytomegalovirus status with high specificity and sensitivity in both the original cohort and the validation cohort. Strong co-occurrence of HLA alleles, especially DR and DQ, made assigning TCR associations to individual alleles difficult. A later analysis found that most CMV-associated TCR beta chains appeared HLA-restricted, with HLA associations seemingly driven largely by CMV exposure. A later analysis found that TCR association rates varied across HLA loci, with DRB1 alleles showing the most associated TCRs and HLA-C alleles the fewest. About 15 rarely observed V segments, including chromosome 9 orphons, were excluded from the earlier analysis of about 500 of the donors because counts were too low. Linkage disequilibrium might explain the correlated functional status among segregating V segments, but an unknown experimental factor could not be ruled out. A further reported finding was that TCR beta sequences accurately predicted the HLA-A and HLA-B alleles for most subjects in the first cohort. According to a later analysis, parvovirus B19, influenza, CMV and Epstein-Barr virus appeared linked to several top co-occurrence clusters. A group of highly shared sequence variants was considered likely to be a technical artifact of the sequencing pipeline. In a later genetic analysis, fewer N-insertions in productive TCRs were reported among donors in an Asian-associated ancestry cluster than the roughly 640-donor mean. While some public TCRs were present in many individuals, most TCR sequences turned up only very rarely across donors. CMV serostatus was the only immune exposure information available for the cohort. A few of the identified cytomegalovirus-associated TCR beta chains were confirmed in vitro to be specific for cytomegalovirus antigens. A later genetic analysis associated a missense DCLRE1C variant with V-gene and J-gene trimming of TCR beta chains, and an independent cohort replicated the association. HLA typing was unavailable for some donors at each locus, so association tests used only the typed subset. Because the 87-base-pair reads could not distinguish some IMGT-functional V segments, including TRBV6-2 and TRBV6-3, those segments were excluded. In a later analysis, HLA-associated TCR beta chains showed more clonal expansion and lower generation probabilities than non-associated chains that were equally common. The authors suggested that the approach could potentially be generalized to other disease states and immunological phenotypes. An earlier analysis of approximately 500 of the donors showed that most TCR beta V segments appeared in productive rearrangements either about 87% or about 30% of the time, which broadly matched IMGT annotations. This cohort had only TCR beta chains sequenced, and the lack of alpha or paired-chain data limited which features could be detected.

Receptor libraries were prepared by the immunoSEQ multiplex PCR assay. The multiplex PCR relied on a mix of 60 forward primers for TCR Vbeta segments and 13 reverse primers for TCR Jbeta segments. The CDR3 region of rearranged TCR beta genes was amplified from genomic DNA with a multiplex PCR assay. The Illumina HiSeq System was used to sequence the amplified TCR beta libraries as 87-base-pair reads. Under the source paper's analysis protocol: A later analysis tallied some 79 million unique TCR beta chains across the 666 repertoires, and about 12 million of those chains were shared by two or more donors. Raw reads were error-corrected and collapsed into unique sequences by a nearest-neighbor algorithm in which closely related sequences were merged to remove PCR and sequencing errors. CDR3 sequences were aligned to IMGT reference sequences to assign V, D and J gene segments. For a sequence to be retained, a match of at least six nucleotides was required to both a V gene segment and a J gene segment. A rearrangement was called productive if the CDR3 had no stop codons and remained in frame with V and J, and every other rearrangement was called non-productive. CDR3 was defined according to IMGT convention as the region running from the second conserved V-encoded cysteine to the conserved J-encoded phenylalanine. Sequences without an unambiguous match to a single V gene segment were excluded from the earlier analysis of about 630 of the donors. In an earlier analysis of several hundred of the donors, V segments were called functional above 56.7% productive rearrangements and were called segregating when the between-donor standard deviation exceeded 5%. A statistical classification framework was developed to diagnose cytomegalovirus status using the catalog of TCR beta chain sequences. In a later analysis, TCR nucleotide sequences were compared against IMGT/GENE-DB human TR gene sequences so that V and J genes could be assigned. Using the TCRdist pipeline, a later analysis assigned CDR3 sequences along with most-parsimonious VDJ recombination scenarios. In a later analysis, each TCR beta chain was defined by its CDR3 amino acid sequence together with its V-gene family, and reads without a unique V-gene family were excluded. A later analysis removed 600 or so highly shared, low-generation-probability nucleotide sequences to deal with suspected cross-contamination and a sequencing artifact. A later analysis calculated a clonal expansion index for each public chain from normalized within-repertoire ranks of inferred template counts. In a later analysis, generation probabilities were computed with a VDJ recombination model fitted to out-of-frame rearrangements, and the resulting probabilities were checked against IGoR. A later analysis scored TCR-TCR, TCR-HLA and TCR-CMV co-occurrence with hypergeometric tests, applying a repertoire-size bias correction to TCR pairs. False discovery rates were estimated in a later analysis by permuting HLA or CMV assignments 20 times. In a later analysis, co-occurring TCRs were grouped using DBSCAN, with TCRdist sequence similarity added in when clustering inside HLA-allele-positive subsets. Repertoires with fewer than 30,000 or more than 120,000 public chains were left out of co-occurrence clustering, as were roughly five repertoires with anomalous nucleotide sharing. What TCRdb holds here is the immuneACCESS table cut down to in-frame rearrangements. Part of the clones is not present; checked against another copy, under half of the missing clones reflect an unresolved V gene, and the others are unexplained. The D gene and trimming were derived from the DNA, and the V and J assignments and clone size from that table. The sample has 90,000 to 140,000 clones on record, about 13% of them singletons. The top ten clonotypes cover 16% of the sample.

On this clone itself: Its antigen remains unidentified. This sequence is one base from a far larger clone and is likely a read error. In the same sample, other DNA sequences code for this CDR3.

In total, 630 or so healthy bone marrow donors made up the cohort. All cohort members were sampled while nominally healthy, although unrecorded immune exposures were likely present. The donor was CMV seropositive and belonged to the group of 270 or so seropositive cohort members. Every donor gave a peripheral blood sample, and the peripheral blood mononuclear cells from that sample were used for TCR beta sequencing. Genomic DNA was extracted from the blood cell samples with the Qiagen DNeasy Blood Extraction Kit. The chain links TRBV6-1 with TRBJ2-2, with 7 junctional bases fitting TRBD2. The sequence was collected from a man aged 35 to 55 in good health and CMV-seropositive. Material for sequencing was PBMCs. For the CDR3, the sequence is CASSESGQGGTGELFF. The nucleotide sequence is TGTGCCAGCAGTGAGTCTGGGCAGGGAGGGACCGGGGAGCTGTTTTTT.